This T cell receptor beta chain emerged from a study of T cell repertoires in cytomegalovirus infection. Study-level background: Indicated by public TCR beta signatures were CMV infection and matching HLA type. Study results and caveats: Individuals carrying CMV plus the relevant HLA were identified by cumulative frequency of public TCR beta families.

There are 16 residues in the CDR3. Trimming shortened V by 6 bases and J by 3 bases, and 21 bases separated the two germline ends. Per the germline V gene, CDR1 is DFQATT and CDR2 is SNEGSKA (reference sequence). With respect to this clonotype: The antigen is unknown.

MiXCR, applied by TCRdb to the reads, yields one record per CDR3 protein. The data show hundreds of thousands of distinct CDR3 sequences, over 7.5% seen once. This receptor was taken from a human donor in good health (CMV status not recorded). Some clones in this sample may be carry-over from other donors' samples. The V and J genes are TRBV20-1 and TRBJ1-3, with no clear D. Sequenced sample: PBMCs. The CDR3 region is CSARKDGLVGGNTIYF. The CDR3, as DNA: TGCAGTGCCCGCAAGGACGGACTGGTTGGTGGAAACACCATATATTTT.